This T cell receptor beta chain was identified during a study of CD8+CD57+ T cells in acquired aplastic anemia. Turning to the study itself: Sorted cells (CD4+ and CD8+) yielded DNA amounts that averaged approximately 3.1 ug.

The CDR3 is 13 amino acids. The V end lost 6 bases, the J end lost 1 base, and 9 bases lay between the germline ends. Genomic DNA acted as the template from which TCR beta VDJ combination and CDR3 sequence profiling were carried out. TCRdb itself ran the reads through MiXCR, one entry per CDR3 protein. The sample lists around 64,000 distinct CDR3 sequences, over 45% occurring once. The genes are TRBV12-3 or TRBV12-4 and TRBJ2-5; weak D call: TRBD2 (5 bases). Material: sorted CD4+, CD8+, or CD8+CD57+ T cells (not recorded which) from PBMCs. The source is a human donor in good health, serving as a control. The CDR3 DNA sequence: TGTGCCAGCAGAGGACTCGTCCAAGAGACCCAGTACTTC. This translates into CASRGLVQETQYF.